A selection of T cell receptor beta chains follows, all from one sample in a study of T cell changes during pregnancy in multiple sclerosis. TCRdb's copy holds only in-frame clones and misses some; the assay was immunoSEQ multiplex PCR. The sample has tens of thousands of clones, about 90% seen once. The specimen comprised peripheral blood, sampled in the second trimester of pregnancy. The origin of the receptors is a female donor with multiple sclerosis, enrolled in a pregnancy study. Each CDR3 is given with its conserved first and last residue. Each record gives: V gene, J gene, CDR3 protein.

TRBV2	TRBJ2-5	CASSIDRGRETQYF
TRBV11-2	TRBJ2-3	CASRTGGSTDTQYF
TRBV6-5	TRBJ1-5	CASSYGRGQPQHF
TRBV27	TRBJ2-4	CASRPLWGGLAKNIQYF
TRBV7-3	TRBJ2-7	CASSSAGPDEQYF
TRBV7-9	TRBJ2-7	CASSSYQGGEQYF
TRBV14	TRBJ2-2	CASSPRAGGTGELFF
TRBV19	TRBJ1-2	CASRQQGVNYGYTF
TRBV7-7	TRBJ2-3	CASSLGSGVGSDTQYF
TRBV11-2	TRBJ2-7	CASTLRWVGSYEQYF
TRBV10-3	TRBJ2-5	CAIRGESGGARETQYF
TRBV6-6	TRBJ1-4	CASSYQGAGEKLFF
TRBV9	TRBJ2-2	CASSVGVRQGGELFF
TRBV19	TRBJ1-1	CASSIGHQNTEAFF
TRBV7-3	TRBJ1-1	CASSQQGAGRTEAFF
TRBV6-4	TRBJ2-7	CASSDSPSGGAHEQYF
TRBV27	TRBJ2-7	CASSLSFRGPNEQYF
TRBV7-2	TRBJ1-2	CASSSPPGYVGYTF
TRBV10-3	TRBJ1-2	CAISESQLHHGYTF
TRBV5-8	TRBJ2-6	CASSLGGTNVLTF
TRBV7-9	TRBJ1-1	CASSLKQNTEAFF
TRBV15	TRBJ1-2	CATSRSFIGVDYTF
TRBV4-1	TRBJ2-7	CASSQGLAATYEQYF